A selection of T cell receptor beta chains follows, all from one sample in a study of spatial heterogeneity in lung cancer. Each CDR3 protein is one row after TCRdb ran MiXCR on the 5' RACE reads. This sample has around 110,000 distinct CDR3 sequences, with more than 9% found just once. The sequencing here drew on PBMCs, taken at follow-up. The receptors derive from a male donor with early-stage non-small cell lung cancer. Both conserved end residues are trimmed from each CDR3. Expanded clones are given a class, and other clones once, few, many or no size at all.

v_call	clone_size	j_call	cdr3_aa
TRBV24-1	few	TRBJ2-1	ATSDSLPGHEQF
TRBV4-2	.	TRBJ2-3	ASSQGSRATDTQY
TRBV4-1	.	TRBJ1-2	ASSQDQQYYGYT
TRBV6-2/TRBV6-3	many	TRBJ2-2	ASRQTGGANTGELF
TRBV19	few	TRBJ1-5	ASSRERNQPQH
TRBV13	few	TRBJ2-7	ASRPSIGTGLYEQY
TRBV5-1	many	TRBJ2-1	ASSSAPGGSYNEQF
TRBV4-1	few	TRBJ1-6	ASSQDGGNSYNSPLH
TRBV7-2	few	TRBJ2-1	ASSPPAASSGGYNEQF
TRBV7-2	few	TRBJ1-5	ASSSRTLGSQPQH
TRBV28	few	TRBJ1-1	ASSSSTLLNTEAF
TRBV27	many	TRBJ2-2	ASSLRDRVLGELF
TRBV11-2	.	TRBJ1-1	ASSATGSHTEAF
TRBV28	few	TRBJ2-7	ASSLPAGKLGEQY
TRBV20-1	many	TRBJ2-2	SARDRDRNSNTGELF
TRBV6-2/TRBV6-3	many	TRBJ2-7	ASRLEAMGGQY
TRBV7-6	.	TRBJ1-1	ACSFLNREAF
TRBV10-3	.	TRBJ2-1	AISENQGGFNEQF
TRBV20-1	many	TRBJ1-5	SARDPMGREPQH
TRBV5-4	few	TRBJ2-5	ASSSRPETQY
TRBV20-1	many	TRBJ1-5	SAYDSLNQPQH
TRBV28	.	TRBJ1-2	ASSLRLYGYT
TRBV24-1	few	TRBJ1-1	ATSDSTEGTEAF
TRBV12-3/TRBV12-4	few	TRBJ2-6	ASSPGQGRAGANVLT
TRBV5-1	.	TRBJ1-6	ASSFGTANNSPLH
TRBV5-6	few	TRBJ1-6	ASSPDTRTPLH
TRBV11-3	few	TRBJ2-5	ASSSRTSGVLETQY
TRBV18	few	TRBJ2-2	ASSPSRGAGTGELF
TRBV20-1	.	TRBJ1-1	SASPTVLIEAF